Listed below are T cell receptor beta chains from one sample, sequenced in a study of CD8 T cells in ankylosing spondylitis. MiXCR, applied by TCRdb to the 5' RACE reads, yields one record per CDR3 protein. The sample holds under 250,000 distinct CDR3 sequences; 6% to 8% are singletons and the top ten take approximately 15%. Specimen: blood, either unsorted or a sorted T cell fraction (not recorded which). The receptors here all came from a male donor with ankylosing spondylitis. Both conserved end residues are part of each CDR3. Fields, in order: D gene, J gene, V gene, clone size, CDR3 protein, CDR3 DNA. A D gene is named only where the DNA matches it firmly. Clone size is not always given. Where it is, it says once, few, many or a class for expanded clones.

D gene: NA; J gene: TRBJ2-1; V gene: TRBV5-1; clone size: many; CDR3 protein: CASSLRDIERVYNEQFF; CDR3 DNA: TGCGCCAGCAGCTTGCGCGACATCGAAAGGGTCTACAATGAGCAGTTCTTC
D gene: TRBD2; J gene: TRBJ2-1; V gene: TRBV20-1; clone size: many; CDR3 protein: CSASPSGWYNEQFF; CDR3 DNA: TGCAGTGCTAGTCCTAGCGGATGGTACAATGAGCAGTTCTTC
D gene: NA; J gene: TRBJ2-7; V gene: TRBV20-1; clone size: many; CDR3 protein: CSAKGLLGTYEQYF; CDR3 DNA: TGCAGTGCTAAGGGACTCCTTGGGACATACGAGCAGTACTTC
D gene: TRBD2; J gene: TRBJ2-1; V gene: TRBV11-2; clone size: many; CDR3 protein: CASSPFSGSWFF; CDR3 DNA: TGTGCCAGCAGCCCTTTTAGCGGGAGTTGGTTCTTC
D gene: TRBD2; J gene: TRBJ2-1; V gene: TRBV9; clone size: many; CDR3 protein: CASSVATGGRDEQFF; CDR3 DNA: TGTGCCAGCAGCGTAGCTACGGGGGGAAGGGATGAGCAGTTCTTC
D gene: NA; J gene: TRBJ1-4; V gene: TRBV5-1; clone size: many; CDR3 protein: CASSLWGPTNEKLFF; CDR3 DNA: TGCGCCAGCAGCTTGTGGGGCCCAACTAATGAAAAACTGTTTTTT
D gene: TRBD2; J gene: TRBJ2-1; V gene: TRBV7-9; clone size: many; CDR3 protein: CASSNASGGYNEQFF; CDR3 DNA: TGTGCCAGCAGCAATGCTAGCGGGGGTTACAATGAGCAGTTCTTC
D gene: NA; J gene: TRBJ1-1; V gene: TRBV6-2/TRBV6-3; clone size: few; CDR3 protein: CASSYGTLNTEAFF; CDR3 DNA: TGTGCCAGCAGTTACGGGACCCTGAACACTGAAGCTTTCTTT
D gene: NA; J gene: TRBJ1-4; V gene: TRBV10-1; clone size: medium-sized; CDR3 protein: CASRVKGVQKLFF; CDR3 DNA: TGCGCCAGCCGCGTAAAGGGGGTACAAAAACTGTTTTTT
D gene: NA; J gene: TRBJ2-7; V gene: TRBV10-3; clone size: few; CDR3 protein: CAISESGTGVLDEQYF; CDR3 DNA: TGTGCCATCAGTGAGTCGGGGACGGGAGTACTAGACGAGCAGTACTTC
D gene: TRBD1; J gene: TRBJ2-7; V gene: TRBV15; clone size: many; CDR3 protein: CATQGDRVSEQYF; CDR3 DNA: TGTGCCACCCAGGGGGACAGGGTCTCGGAGCAGTACTTC
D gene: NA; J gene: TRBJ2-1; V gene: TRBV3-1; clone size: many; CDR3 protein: CASSLSGTRYNEQFF; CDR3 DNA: TGTGCCAGCAGCCTTTCCGGGACTCGTTACAATGAGCAGTTCTTC
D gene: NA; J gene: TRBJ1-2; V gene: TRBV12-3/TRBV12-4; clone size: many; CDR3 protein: CASSFGFGSPTKGYTF; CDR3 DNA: TGTGCCAGCAGTTTCGGGTTCGGCAGCCCTACAAAGGGCTACACCTTC
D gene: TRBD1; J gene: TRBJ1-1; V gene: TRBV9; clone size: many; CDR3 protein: CASSVGTGGTEAFF; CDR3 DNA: TGTGCCAGCAGCGTAGGTACAGGGGGCACTGAAGCTTTCTTT
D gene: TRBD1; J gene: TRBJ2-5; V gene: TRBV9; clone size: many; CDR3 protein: CASSSEAGQGFETQYF; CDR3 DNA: TGTGCCAGCAGCTCAGAAGCTGGACAGGGATTCGAGACCCAGTACTTC
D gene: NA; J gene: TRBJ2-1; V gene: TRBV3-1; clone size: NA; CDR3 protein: CASSQGSNNEQFF; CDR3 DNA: TGTGCCAGCAGCCAGGGTAGCAACAATGAGCAGTTCTTC
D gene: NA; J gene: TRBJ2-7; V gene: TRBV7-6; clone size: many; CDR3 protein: CASSLVRTKYEQYF; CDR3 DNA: TGTGCCAGCAGCTTAGTTAGGACAAAGTACGAGCAGTACTTC
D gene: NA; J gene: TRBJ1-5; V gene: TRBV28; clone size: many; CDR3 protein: CASSLTPEGQPQHF; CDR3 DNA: TGTGCCAGCAGCTTAACTCCCGAAGGGCAGCCCCAGCATTTT
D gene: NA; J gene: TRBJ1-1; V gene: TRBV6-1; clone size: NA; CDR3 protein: CASSADGPWTEAFF; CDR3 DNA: TGTGCCAGCAGCGCCGACGGACCTTGGACTGAAGCTTTCTTT
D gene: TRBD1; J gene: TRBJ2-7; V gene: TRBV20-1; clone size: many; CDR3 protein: CSARGTRDRWEQYF; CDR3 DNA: TGCAGTGCTAGAGGAACCCGGGACAGATGGGAGCAGTACTTC
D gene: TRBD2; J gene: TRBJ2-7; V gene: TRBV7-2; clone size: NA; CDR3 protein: CASSSGTSEYYEQYF; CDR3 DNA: TGTGCCAGCAGCTCCGGGACTAGCGAATACTACGAGCAGTACTTC
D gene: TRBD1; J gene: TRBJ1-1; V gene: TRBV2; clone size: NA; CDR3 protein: CASRPGTGQNTEAFF; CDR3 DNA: TGTGCCAGCAGGCCCGGGACAGGGCAGAACACTGAAGCTTTCTTT
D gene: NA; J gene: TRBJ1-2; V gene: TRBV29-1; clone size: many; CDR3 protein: CSGKDGRGGYTF; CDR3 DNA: TGCAGCGGAAAGGACGGGCGGGGTGGCTACACCTTC
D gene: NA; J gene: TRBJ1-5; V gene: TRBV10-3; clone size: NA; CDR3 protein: CAISDYSNQPQHF; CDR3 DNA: TGTGCCATCAGCGATTATAGCAATCAGCCCCAGCATTTT
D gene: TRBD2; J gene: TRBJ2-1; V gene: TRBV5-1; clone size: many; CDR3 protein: CASSLGTSGSIPHEQFF; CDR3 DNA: TGCGCCAGCAGCCTTGGGACTAGCGGGAGTATACCACATGAGCAGTTCTTC
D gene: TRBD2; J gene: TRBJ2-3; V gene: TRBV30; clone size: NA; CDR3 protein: CAWSTAGGTDTQYF; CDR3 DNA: TGTGCCTGGAGTACAGCGGGAGGGACAGATACGCAGTATTTT
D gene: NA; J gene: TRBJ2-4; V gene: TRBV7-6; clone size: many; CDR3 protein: CASSARPRENIQYF; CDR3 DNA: TGTGCCAGCAGCGCTCGACCCCGCGAAAACATTCAGTACTTC
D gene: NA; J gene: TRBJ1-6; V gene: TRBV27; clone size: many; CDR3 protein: CASSLGTTNNSPLHF; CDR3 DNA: TGTGCCAGCAGTTTAGGGACAACTAATAATTCACCCCTCCACTTT
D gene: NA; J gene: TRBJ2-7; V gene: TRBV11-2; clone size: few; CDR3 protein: CASSFLPSYEQYF; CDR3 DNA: TGTGCCAGCAGCTTCCTGCCCTCTTACGAGCAGTACTTC
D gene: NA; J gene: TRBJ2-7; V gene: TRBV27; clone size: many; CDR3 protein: CASSLLQSLAYEQYF; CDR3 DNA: TGTGCCAGCAGCCTCTTACAAAGCCTAGCCTACGAGCAGTACTTC
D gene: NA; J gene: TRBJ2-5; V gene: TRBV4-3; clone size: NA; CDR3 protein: CASSRITGEVETQYF; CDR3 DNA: TGCGCCAGCAGCCGCATTACAGGGGAGGTAGAGACCCAGTACTTC
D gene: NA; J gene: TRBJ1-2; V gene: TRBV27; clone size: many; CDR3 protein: CASSNGVIYGYTF; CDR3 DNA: TGTGCCAGCAGCAACGGAGTGATTTATGGCTACACCTTC
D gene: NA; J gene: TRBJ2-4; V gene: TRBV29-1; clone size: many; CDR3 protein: CSVEYPPPLAKNIQYF; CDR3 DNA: TGCAGCGTTGAATACCCCCCACCGCTAGCCAAAAACATTCAGTACTTC
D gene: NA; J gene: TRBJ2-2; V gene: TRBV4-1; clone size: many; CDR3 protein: CASSQVGPGELFF; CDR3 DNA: TGCGCCAGCAGCCAAGTTGGGCCCGGGGAGCTGTTTTTT
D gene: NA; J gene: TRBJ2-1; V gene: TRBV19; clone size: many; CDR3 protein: CASSMRQTTYNEQFF; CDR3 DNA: TGTGCCAGTAGTATGCGACAGACAACCTACAATGAGCAGTTCTTC
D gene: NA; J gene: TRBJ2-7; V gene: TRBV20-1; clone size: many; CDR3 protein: CSARDTGYEQYF; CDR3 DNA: TGCAGTGCTAGAGATACGGGCTACGAGCAGTACTTC
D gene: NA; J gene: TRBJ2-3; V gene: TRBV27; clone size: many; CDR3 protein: CASSLTGDDTDTQYF; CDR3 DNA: TGTGCCAGCAGTTTGACGGGAGATGACACAGATACGCAGTATTTT
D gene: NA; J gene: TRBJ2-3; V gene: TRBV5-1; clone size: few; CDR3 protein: CASSLTGIGTDTQYF; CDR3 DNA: TGCGCCAGCAGCTTGACAGGGATAGGCACAGATACGCAGTATTTT
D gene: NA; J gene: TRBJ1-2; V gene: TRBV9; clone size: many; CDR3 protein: CASRDTSGSFNYGYTF; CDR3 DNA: TGTGCCAGCAGGGATACCTCGGGATCCTTTAACTATGGCTACACCTTC
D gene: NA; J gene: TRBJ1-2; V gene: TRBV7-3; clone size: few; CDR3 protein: CASSATNGYGYTF; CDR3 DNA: TGTGCCAGCAGCGCGACCAACGGCTATGGCTACACCTTC
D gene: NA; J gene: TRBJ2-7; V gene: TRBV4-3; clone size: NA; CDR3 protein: CASSPTTHYEQYF; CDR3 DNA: TGCGCCAGCAGCCCCACAACCCACTACGAGCAGTACTTC
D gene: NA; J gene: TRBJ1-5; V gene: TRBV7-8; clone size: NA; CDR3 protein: CASAAAELQPQHF; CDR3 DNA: TGTGCCAGCGCGGCAGCGGAGCTCCAGCCCCAGCATTTT
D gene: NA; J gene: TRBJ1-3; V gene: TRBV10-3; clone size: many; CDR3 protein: CAIRRTVPSGNTIYF; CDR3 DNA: TGTGCCATCAGAAGGACAGTTCCCTCTGGAAACACCATATATTTT
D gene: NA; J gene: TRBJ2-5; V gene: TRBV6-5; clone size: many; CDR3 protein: CASSYETNKPEGYQETQYF; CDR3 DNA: TGTGCCAGCAGTTACGAGACTAACAAACCTGAGGGGTACCAAGAGACCCAGTACTTC
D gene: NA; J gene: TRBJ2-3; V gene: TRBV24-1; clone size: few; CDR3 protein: CATSDFEDPKFTDTQYF; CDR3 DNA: TGTGCCACCAGTGATTTCGAGGACCCTAAATTCACAGATACGCAGTATTTT
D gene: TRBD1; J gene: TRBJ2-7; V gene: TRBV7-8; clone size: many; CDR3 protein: CASSTGQGAYEQYF; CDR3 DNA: TGTGCCAGCAGCACCGGACAGGGGGCCTACGAGCAGTACTTC
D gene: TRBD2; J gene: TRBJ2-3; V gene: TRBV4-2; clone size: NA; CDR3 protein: CASRRGGPADTQYF; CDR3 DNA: TGTGCCAGCAGACGGGGGGGCCCCGCAGATACGCAGTATTTT
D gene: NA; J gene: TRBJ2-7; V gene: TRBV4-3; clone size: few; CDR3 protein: CASSQSKSRDYEQYF; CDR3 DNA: TGCGCCAGCAGCCAAAGTAAGTCGCGGGATTACGAGCAGTACTTC
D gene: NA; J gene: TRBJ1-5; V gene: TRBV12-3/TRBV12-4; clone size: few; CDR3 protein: CASSLYGLQPQHF; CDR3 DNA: TGTGCCAGCAGTTTATACGGGCTTCAGCCCCAGCATTTT
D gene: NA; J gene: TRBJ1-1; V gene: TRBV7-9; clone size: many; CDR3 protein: CASLPPGSGTEAFF; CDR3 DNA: TGTGCCAGCTTGCCGCCAGGCTCAGGTACTGAAGCTTTCTTT
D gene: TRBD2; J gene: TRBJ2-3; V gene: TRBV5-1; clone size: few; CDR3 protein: CASSHPGEGSTDTQYF; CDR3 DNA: TGCGCCAGCAGCCACCCGGGGGAGGGGAGCACAGATACGCAGTATTTT
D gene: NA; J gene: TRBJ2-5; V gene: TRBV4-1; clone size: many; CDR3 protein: CASSQDRDKTQYF; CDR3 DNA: TGCGCCAGCAGCCAAGACAGGGACAAGACCCAGTACTTC
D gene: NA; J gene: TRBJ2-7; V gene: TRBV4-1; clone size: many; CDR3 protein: CASSQTHLQVSYEQYF; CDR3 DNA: TGCGCCAGCAGCCAGACTCATTTGCAGGTTTCCTACGAGCAGTACTTC
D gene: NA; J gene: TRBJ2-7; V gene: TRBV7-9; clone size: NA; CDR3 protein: CASSLRDFTYEQYF; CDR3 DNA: TGTGCCAGCAGCTTAAGGGACTTTACCTACGAGCAGTACTTC